These 24 T cell receptor beta chains share one sample of origin, sequenced in a study of blood T cells in healthy people across ages. Primed by a sample-barcoded 5' primer and a J-beta primer mix, a second PCR proceeded for roughly 6 to 12 cycles. TCRdb fed the 5' RACE reads into MiXCR, producing one record per CDR3 protein. The sample holds approximately 1,000,000 distinct CDR3 sequences, more than 35% seen once. Sequencing was carried out using blood. The receptors derive from a woman aged 60 to 75 in good health.

This clonotype was observed a single time. V is TRBV7-2 and J is TRBJ2-5; 8 bases are a match to TRBD2. CDR1 is SGHTA, CDR2 FQGNSA, per germline. There are 14 residues in the CDR3. V lost 5 bases and J lost 4; bases outside the gene matches: 6. CDR3 in DNA: TGTGCCAGCAGCGAAGGACTAGCTGTAGAGACCCAGTACTTC. Its translation: CASSEGLAVETQYF.

The rearrangement uses TRBV14 and TRBJ1-4, with 9 bases identical to TRBD1. V was clipped by 2 bases and J by 6 bases; unmatched bases: 4. The CDR3 runs 15 residues. Per germline, CDR1 SGHDN and CDR2 FVKESK. CDR3 DNA sequence: TGTGCCAGCAGCCAACTACAGGGGGCAGATGAAAAACTGTTTTTT. This gives the protein CASSQLQGADEKLFF. Variable domain in full (rest from reference TRBV14 and TRBJ1-4): EAGVTQFPSHSVIEKGQTVTLRCDPISGHDNLYWYRRVMGKEIKFLLHFVKESKQDESGMPNNRFLAERTGGTYSTLKVQPAELEDSGVYFCASSQLQGADEKLFFGSGTQLSVL.

This sequence joins TRBV5-1 and TRBJ1-2; a possible D gene is TRBD1 (6 bases). The CDR3 runs 15 residues. The germline CDR1 and CDR2 sequences are SGHRS and YFSETQ. Trimming left V 2 bases short and J 4 bases short, with 15 bases between. The CDR3, as DNA: TGCGCCAGCAGCTTCGATACAGGGCGGGGCTATGGCTACACCTTC. This sequence encodes CASSFDTGRGYGYTF. Full variable domain (outside the CDR3, taken from reference TRBV5-1 and TRBJ1-2): KAGVTQTPRYLIKTRGQQVTLSCSPISGHRSVSWYQQTPGQGLQFLFEYFSETQRNKGNFPGRFSGRQFSNSRSEMNVSTLELGDSALYLCASSFDTGRGYGYTFGSGTRLTVV.

The chain couples TRBV20-1 to TRBJ2-7; D may match TRBD1 or TRBD2 (5 bases each). V lost 4 bases and J lost 7, with 17 bases in between. The germline V gene has CDR1 DFQATT and CDR2 SNEGSKA (reference sequence). This CDR3 contains 13 residues. The CDR3 region is CSAKTGQRREQYF. In nucleotides, the CDR3 is TGCAGTGCTAAAACGGGGCAGCGCAGGGAGCAGTACTTC.

This clonotype was counted only a few times. V gene TRBV25-1 combines with J gene TRBJ2-3; tentatively, D is TRBD1 or TRBD2 (5 bases each). From germline, CDR1 is MGHDK and CDR2 SYGVNS. V lost 3 bases and J 2 bases, leaving 12 bases between the germline ends. The CDR3 is 15 residues long. Written as DNA, the CDR3 is TGTGCCAGCAGTGACCCGGGACCATTCACAGATACGCAGTATTTT. Residues: CASSDPGPFTDTQYF. The whole variable domain, remainder taken from reference TRBV25-1 and TRBJ2-3, is EADIYQTPRYLVIGTGKKITLECSQTMGHDKMYWYQQDPGMELHLIHYSYGVNSTEKGDLSSESTVSRIRTEHFPLTLESARPSHTSQYLCASSDPGPFTDTQYFGPGTRLTVL.

The chain is built from TRBV9 and TRBJ1-5; 7 nucleotides line up with TRBD1. Per the germline V gene, CDR1 is SGDLS and CDR2 is YYNGEE. The V and J ends lost 4 bases and 0 bases, in that order; junction bases with no gene match: 1. There are 14 residues in the CDR3. The CDR3 sequence is CASSRDSSNQPQHF. DNA of the CDR3: TGTGCCAGCAGCCGGGACAGTAGCAATCAGCCCCAGCATTTT. Supplemented by reference TRBV9 and TRBJ1-5, the full variable domain reads DSGVTQTPKHLITATGQRVTLRCSPRSGDLSVYWYQQSLDQGLQFLIQYYNGEERAKGNILERFSAQQFPDLHSELNLSSLELGDSALYFCASSRDSSNQPQHFGDGTRLSIL.

The table lists this clonotype with many counts. The chain has TRBV20-1 and TRBJ2-7; 8 bases map to TRBD1. The ends lost 6 bases at V and 3 bases at J; junction bases unmatched: 10. CDR1 and CDR2 from the germline V gene are DFQATT and SNEGSKA (reference sequence). The CDR3 spans 14 residues. CDR3 sequence reads: CSAKSRDRSYEQYF. CDR3 nucleotide sequence: TGCAGTGCCAAAAGCCGGGACAGGAGCTACGAGCAGTACTTC.

The genes are TRBV9 and TRBJ2-7; unclear D gene. The length of the CDR3 is 15 residues. Trimming stripped 2 bases from V and 7 bases from J, with 19 bases between. Germline V gene sequence: CDR1 SGDLS, CDR2 YYNGEE. The CDR3 is CASSVSLGTYNEQYF. The DNA of the CDR3 is TGTGCCAGCAGCGTCTCACTCGGAACCTACAATGAGCAGTACTTC.

CDR3 sequence: CASSVETSGKDIQYF. In DNA form, the CDR3 reads TGCGCCAGCAGCGTCGAGACTAGCGGGAAAGACATTCAGTACTTC. J is TRBJ2-4 and V is TRBV5-1; 11 bases map to TRBD2. Looked up from germline, CDR1 is SGHRS and CDR2 is YFSETQ. This CDR3 comprises 15 residues. The V and J ends lost 4 bases and 8 bases, in that order; junction bases with no gene match: 8.

The chain is built from TRBV12-3 or TRBV12-4 and TRBJ1-1, with 7 bases fitting TRBD1. The trim removed 3 bases at V and 0 bases at J, leaving 7 bases unmatched. The CDR3 is 16 amino acids. The CDR3 bases are TGTGCCAGCAGTTTGGTCAGGGGGGCGCTGAACACTGAAGCTTTCTTT. Its translation is CASSLVRGALNTEAFF.

The chain links TRBV7-3 to TRBJ2-3, with TRBD1 matching 7 bases. V lost 4 bases and J lost 2; bases outside the gene matches: 6. CDR3 length: 15 residues. Per the germline V gene, CDR1 is SGHTA and CDR2 is FQGTGA. CDR3: CASSSAGTDTDTQYF. The DNA for the CDR3 is TGTGCCAGCAGCTCAGCCGGGACAGACACAGATACGCAGTATTTT.

V gene TRBV2 combines with J gene TRBJ2-7, with TRBD1 matching 7 bases. TRBJ2-5 explains the end of the DNA better; the J call may be wrong. The CDR3 runs to 14 residues. CDR1 and CDR2 (germline): SNHLY, FYNNEI. The chain's CDR3 is CASSERAGGQTQYF. CDR3 DNA sequence: TGTGCCAGCAGTGAAAGGGCAGGGGGACAGACCCAGTACTTC.

This chain connects TRBV6-2 or TRBV6-3 to TRBJ2-5; D is possibly TRBD2 (5 bases). This CDR3 has 15 residues. V dropped 6 bases and J dropped 6 bases, with 20 bases sitting between them. Germline CDR1 reads MNHEY; CDR2 reads SVGEGT. The CDR3 loop is CASSLGLPSGKTQYF. Here the CDR3 DNA reads TGTGCCAGCAGCCTAGGACTTCCATCGGGAAAGACCCAGTACTTC.

The chain has TRBV24-1 and TRBJ2-1; TRBD2 is a possible D gene (5 bases). V gave up 0 bases and J gave up 3 bases, with 11 bases separating them. CDR1 and CDR2 (germline): KGHDR, SFDVKD. The CDR3 consists of 16 residues. Here the CDR3 reads CATSDLRGVSYNEQFF. CDR3 sequence (DNA): TGTGCCACCAGTGATTTGCGGGGTGTAAGCTACAATGAGCAGTTCTTC.

CDR3 nucleotides: TGTGCCAGCAGTTACTCGACTAGCGGGAGTCGAGATACGCAGTATTTT. The encoded protein is CASSYSTSGSRDTQYF. The gene calls are TRBV6-5 and TRBJ2-3, with TRBD2 matching 12 bases. With 0 bases clipped from V and 5 bases from J, the junction kept 3 bases outside the gene matches. In germline, CDR1 is MNHEY, CDR2 SVGAGI. The CDR3 totals 16 residues.

The rearrangement uses TRBV15 and TRBJ1-2, with TRBD1 as a possible D gene (5 bases). Trimming took 5 bases from V and 2 from J, leaving 15 bases between them. The CDR3 runs to 15 residues. Germline V gene data show CDR1 as LNHNV and CDR2 as YYDKDF (reference sequence). The CDR3 sequence is CATSVRVSGNYGYTF. The CDR3 DNA sequence: TGTGCCACCAGCGTAAGGGTTTCAGGGAACTATGGCTACACCTTC.

The chain is built from TRBV29-1 and TRBJ2-7; possible D gene TRBD1, 6 bases. Deletions cut 4 bases from V and 3 bases from J, with 10 bases between. The germline gives CDR1 SQVTM, CDR2 ANQGSEA. This CDR3 comprises 12 residues. The CDR3 DNA is TGCAGCGTTGTACAGGGCCGCTACGAGCAGTACTTC. Amino acid sequence: CSVVQGRYEQYF.

V gene TRBV7-2 combines with J gene TRBJ2-3, with D possibly TRBD2 on 7 matching bases. V was trimmed by 8 bases and J by 4 bases, leaving 16 bases between them. The CDR3 totals 14 residues. CDR1 SGHTA and CDR2 FQGNSA come from the germline V gene. The CDR3 bases are TGTGCCAGCTGCGAGAGGGGGGGCCCAGATACGCAGTATTTT. Its protein product is CASCERGGPDTQYF.

This clonotype was picked up a small number of times. V and J are TRBV18 and TRBJ2-3, with unresolved D. The V end was cut by 4 bases, the J end by 2 bases, with 7 bases between. The CDR3 extends over 13 amino acids. Germline V gene sequence: CDR1 KGHSH, CDR2 LQKENI. CDR3 region: CASSRLYTDTQYF. CDR3 bases: TGTGCCAGCTCACGGCTCTACACAGATACGCAGTATTTT. Drawing the rest from reference TRBV18 and TRBJ2-3, the complete variable domain is NAGVMQNPRHLVRRRGQEARLRCSPMKGHSHVYWYRQLPEEGLKFMVYLQKENIIDESGMPKERFSAEFPKEGPSILRIQQVVRGDSAAYFCASSRLYTDTQYFGPGTRLTVL.

This chain links TRBV3-1 with TRBJ2-5; 7 bases map to TRBD2. The J call could be wrong; TRBJ2-7 is a better fit for the DNA end. This CDR3 comprises 17 residues. In germline, CDR1 is LGHDT, CDR2 YNNKEL (reference sequence). For the CDR3, the DNA is TGTGCCAGCAGCCAAGACCAAATGGCGGGAGTCTCCTACGAGCAGTACTTC. Translation gives CASSQDQMAGVSYEQYF.

The V gene is TRBV19, the J gene TRBJ2-7, with 7 positions matching TRBD2. With 4 bases clipped from V and 4 bases from J, the junction kept 7 bases outside the gene matches. Germline lookup yields CDR1 LNHDA and CDR2 SQIVND (reference sequence). The CDR3 spans 14 residues. CDR3 coding DNA: TGTGCCAGTAGTAACCTGGGAGGGAGGTACGAGCAGTACTTC. This gives the protein CASSNLGGRYEQYF.

The chain joins TRBV20-1 to TRBJ2-7, with 7 bases that match TRBD1. The CDR3 is 14 amino acids. V lost 2 bases to trimming and J lost 2 bases; unmatched junction nucleotides: 6. Germline V CDR1 and CDR2: DFQATT, SNEGSKA (reference sequence). The CDR3 spells CSARKDRTAYEQYF. The CDR3 nucleotides read TGCAGTGCTAGAAAGGACAGGACCGCCTACGAGCAGTACTTC.

This clonotype was detected only a few times. V is TRBV6-2 or TRBV6-3 and J is TRBJ2-1; maybe TRBD2 (6 bases). CDR1 is MNHEY, CDR2 SVGEGT, per germline. This CDR3 is 15 amino acids long. The V end lost 6 bases, the J end lost 6 bases, and 18 bases lay between the germline ends. CDR3 loop: CASSPPGGSVNEQFF. CDR3 DNA sequence: TGTGCCAGCAGCCCTCCCGGGGGATCTGTCAATGAGCAGTTCTTC.

The V call is TRBV20-1, the J call TRBJ1-1, with TRBD1 as a possible D gene (6 bases). CDR1 is DFQATT, CDR2 SNEGSKA, per germline (reference sequence). V was shortened by 0 bases and J by 7 bases, with 12 bases between the two germline ends. The CDR3 contains 13 residues. The CDR3 coding sequence is TGCAGTGCTAGAGATGGACAGATCGGTGAAGCTTTCTTT. This codes for CSARDGQIGEAFF.